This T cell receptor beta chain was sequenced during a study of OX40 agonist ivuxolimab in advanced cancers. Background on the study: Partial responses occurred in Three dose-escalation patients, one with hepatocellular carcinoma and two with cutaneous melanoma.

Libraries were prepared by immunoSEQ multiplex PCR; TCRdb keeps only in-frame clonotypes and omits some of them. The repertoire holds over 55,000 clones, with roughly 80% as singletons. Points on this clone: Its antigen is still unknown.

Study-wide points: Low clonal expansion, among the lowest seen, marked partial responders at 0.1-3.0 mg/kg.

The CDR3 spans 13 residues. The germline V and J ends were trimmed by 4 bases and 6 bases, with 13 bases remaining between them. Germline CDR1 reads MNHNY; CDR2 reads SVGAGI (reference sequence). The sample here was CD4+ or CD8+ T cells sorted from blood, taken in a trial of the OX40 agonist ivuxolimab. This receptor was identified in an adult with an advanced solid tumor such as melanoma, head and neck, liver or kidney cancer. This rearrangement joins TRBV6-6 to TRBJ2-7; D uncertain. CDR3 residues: CASSSATPGEQYF. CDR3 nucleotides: TGTGCCAGCAGTTCCGCCACCCCTGGCGAGCAGTACTTC.